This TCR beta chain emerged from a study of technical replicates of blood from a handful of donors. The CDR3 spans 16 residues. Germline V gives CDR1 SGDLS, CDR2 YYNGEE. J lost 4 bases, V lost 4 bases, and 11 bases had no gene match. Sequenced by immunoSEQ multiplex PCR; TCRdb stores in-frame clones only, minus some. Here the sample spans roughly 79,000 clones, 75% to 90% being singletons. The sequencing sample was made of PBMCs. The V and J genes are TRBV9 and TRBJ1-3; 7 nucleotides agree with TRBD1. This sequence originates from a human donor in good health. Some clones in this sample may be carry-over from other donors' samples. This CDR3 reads CASSPYPTGVGNTIYF. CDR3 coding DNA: TGTGCCAGCAGCCCCTATCCCACAGGGGTCGGAAACACCATATATTTT.